The clone carrying this TCR beta chain was counted many times. TCRdb re-called the RT-PCR reads with MiXCR, one entry per CDR3 protein. The sample records about 410,000 distinct CDR3 sequences, roughly 16% being singletons. The data originate from a study of patients and donors after allogeneic stem cell transplantation. The V segment lost 3 bases and the J segment 4 bases; nucleotides outside the gene matches: 5. Germline V gene data show CDR1 as SGDLS and CDR2 as YYNGEE. The CDR3 has 15 residues. This chain joins TRBV9 and TRBJ2-5; 11 positions match TRBD2. The sample comprised blood, either unsorted or a sorted T cell fraction (not recorded which). This TCR derives from a human donor who was either an allogeneic HSCT recipient or a stem cell or donor lymphocyte infusion donor (not recorded which). It is not recorded whose cells these are; they may come from a transplant donor. CDR3 DNA: TGTGCCAGCAGCGGTAGCGGGAGGGGAGGAGAGACCCAGTACTTC. It encodes CASSGSGRGGETQYF.